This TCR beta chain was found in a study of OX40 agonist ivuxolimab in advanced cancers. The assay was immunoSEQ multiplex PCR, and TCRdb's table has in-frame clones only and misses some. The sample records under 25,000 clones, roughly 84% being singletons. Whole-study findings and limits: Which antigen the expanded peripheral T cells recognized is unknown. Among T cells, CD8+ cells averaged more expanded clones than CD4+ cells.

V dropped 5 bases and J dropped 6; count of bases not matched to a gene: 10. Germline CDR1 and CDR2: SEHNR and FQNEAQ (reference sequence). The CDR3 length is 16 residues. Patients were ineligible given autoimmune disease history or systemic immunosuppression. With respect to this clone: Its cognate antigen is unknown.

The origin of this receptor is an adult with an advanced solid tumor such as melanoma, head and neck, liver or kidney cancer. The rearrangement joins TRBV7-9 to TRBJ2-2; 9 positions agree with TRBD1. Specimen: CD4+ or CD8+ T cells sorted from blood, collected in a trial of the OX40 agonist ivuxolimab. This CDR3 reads CASSGAGTGSPGELFF. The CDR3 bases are TGTGCCAGCAGCGGAGCCGGGACAGGGAGCCCCGGGGAGCTGTTTTTT.